This entry describes one TCR beta chain. What it binds is unknown. The data derive from a study of blood T cells in healthy people across ages. General study findings and limits: There was a strong correlation between TCR beta diversity and naive T cell percentage.

In germline, CDR1 is SGHKS, CDR2 YYEKEE (reference sequence). V lost 6 bases and J 6 bases, leaving 12 bases between the germline ends. CDR3 length: 12 amino acids. A J-beta primer mix and a sample-barcoded 5' primer were used in a second PCR of about 7 to 12 cycles. Each sample yielded at least 2.5 million CDR3-containing paired-end reads. TCRdb used MiXCR to reprocess the 5' RACE reads, holding one entry per CDR3 protein. The repertoire holds about 800,000 distinct CDR3 sequences, with 20% to 25% as singletons. Every donor gave 9.5 to 10 milliliters of peripheral blood. This sample also belongs to another study, concerning T cells of mothers and their children. Turning to that study: For each mother, over 9.5 million TCR beta CDR3 reads were obtained, and for each child, approximately 3 million.

This TCR was sampled from a boy aged 10-17 years in good health. Sample: blood. The chain carries TRBV5-5 and TRBJ2-5; no clear D. In DNA form, the CDR3 reads TGTGCCAGCAACCAAATTAAAAAGACCCAGTACTTC. Translating it yields CASNQIKKTQYF. The full variable domain, with the rest looked up from reference TRBV5-5 and TRBJ2-5, is DAGVTQSPTHLIKTRGQQVTLRCSPISGHKSVSWYQQVLGQGPQFIFQYYEKEERGRGNFPDRFSARQFPNYSSELNVNALLLGDSALYLCASNQIKKTQYFGPGTRLLVL.